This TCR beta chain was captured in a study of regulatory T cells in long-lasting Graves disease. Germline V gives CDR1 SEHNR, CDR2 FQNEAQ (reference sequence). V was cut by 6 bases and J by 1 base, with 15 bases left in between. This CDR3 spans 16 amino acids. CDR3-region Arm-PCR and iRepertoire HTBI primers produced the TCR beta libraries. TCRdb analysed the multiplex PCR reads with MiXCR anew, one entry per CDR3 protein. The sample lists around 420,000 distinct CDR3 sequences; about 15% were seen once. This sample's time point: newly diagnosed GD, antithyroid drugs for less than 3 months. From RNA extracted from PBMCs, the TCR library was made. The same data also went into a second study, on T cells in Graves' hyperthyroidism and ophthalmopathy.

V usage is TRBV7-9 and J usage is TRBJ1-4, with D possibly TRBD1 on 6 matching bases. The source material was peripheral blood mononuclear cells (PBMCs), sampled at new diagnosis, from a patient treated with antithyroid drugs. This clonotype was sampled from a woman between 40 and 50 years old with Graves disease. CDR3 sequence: CASSALRGLTNEKLFF. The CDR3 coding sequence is TGTGCCAGCAGTGCTCTGCGGGGGCTAACTAATGAAAAACTGTTTTTT. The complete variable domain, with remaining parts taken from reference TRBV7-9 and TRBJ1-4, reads DTGVSQNPRHKITKRGQNVTFRCDPISEHNRLYWYRQTLGQGPEFLTYFQNEAQLEKSRLLSDRFSAERPKGSFSTLEIQRTEQGDSAMYLCASSALRGLTNEKLFFGSGTQLSVL.